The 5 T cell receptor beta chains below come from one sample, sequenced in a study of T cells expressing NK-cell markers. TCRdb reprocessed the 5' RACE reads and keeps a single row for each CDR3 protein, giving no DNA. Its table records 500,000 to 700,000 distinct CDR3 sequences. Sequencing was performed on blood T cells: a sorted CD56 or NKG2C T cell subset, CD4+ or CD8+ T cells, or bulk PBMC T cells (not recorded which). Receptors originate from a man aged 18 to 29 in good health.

The CDR3 reads CASSNNPIQYF. The J gene is TRBJ2-4, the V gene TRBV6-2 or TRBV6-3. The germline V gene has CDR1 MNHEY and CDR2 SVGEGT. The CDR3 is made up of 11 amino acids.

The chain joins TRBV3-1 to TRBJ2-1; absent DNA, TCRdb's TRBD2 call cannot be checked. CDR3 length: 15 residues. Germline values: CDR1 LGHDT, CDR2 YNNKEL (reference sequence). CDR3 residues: CASSQVLAGYNEQFF.

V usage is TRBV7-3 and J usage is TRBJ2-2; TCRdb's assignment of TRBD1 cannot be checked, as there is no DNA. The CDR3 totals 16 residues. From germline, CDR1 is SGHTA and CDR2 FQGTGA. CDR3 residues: CASSLTAGQGAGELFF.

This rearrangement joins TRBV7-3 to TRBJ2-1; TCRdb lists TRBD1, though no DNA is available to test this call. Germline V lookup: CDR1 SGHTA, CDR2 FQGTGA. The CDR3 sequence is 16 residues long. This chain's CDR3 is CASSPGRTGNYNEQFF.

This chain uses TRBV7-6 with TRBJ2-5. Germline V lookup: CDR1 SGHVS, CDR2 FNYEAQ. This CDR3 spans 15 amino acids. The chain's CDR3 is CASSLASAMGETQYF.